The 17 T cell receptor beta chains below come from one sample, sequenced in a study of radiotherapy plus CTLA-4 blockade in lung cancer. The table came from immunoSEQ multiplex PCR; TCRdb's copy has only in-frame clones and leaves some out. The sample has more than 75,000 clones; 82% are singletons. The starting material was peripheral blood, obtained from a patient treated with radiotherapy plus ipilimumab. The origin of the receptors is a human donor with non-small cell lung cancer that progressed on radiotherapy plus ipilimumab.

The rearrangement uses TRBV4-1 and TRBJ1-2; 10 positions agree with TRBD1. The CDR3 contains 14 residues. V dropped 1 base and J dropped 8; count of bases not matched to a gene: 4. Per the germline V gene, CDR1 is MGHRA and CDR2 is YSYEKL. CDR3 loop: CASSQGQGARGYTF. The CDR3 region has the DNA TGCGCCAGCAGCCAAGGACAGGGGGCGAGAGGCTACACCTTC.

The chain recombines TRBV10-3 with TRBJ1-2; TRBD1 might be the D (6 bases). CDR1 and CDR2 (germline): ENHRY, SYGVKD. The CDR3 contains 15 residues. Trimming shortened V by 4 bases and J by 3 bases, and 15 bases separated the two germline ends. The CDR3 DNA follows: TGTGCCATCAGTGCAAGTTGGGACACGTACTATGGCTACACCTTC. As protein: CAISASWDTYYGYTF.

CDR3 residues: CSVERGGRGEQYF. CDR3 DNA: TGCAGCGTTGAACGTGGGGGGCGCGGCGAGCAGTACTTC. The chain uses TRBV29-1 and TRBJ2-7; either TRBD1 or TRBD2 may fit D (6 bases each). Germline V lookup: CDR1 SQVTM, CDR2 ANQGSEA. This CDR3 is built from 13 residues. V dropped 2 bases and J dropped 6 bases, with 14 bases sitting between them.

The chain links TRBV18 to TRBJ2-4; 7 bases fit TRBD2. From germline, CDR1 is KGHSH and CDR2 LQKENI. The CDR3 has 15 residues. V was clipped by 0 bases and J by 8 bases; unmatched bases: 7. Here the CDR3 reads CASSPPPGGVYIQYF. The DNA for the CDR3 is TGTGCCAGCTCACCACCACCGGGGGGTGTGTACATTCAGTACTTC.

This clone was counted a few times. V usage is TRBV7-9 and J usage is TRBJ1-1; D not resolved. This CDR3 has 14 amino acids. Trimming removed 0 bases at V and 6 bases at J, with 11 bases between. Germline values: CDR1 SEHNR, CDR2 FQNEAQ (reference sequence). In nucleotides, the CDR3 is TGTGCCAGCAGCTTAGCGTTGGGGATCGCTGAAGCTTTCTTT. It specifies CASSLALGIAEAFF. Full variable domain (remainder filled in from reference TRBV7-9 and TRBJ1-1): DTGVSQNPRHKITKRGQNVTFRCDPISEHNRLYWYRQTLGQGPEFLTYFQNEAQLEKSRLLSDRFSAERPKGSFSTLEIQRTEQGDSAMYLCASSLALGIAEAFFGQGTRLTVV.

The rearrangement joins TRBV28 to TRBJ1-1, with D maybe TRBD1 (5 bases). The CDR3 extends over 15 amino acids. Germline V gives CDR1 MDHEN, CDR2 SYDVKM. V was pared by 7 bases and J by 0 bases, with 15 bases between. Here the CDR3 DNA reads TGTGCCAGCAACTCTCGGGACGGTATGAACACTGAAGCTTTCTTT. This gives the protein CASNSRDGMNTEAFF. The variable domain in full, completed from reference TRBV28 and TRBJ1-1, reads DVKVTQSSRYLVKRTGEKVFLECVQDMDHENMFWYRQDPGLGLRLIYFSYDVKMKEKGDIPEGYSVSREKKERFSLILESASTNQTSMYLCASNSRDGMNTEAFFGQGTRLTVV.

This clone was observed a few times. The chain combines TRBV14 with TRBJ1-2, with a possible D match to TRBD1 (6 bases). Germline values: CDR1 SGHDN, CDR2 FVKESK. The V end lost 2 bases, the J end lost 9 bases, and 10 bases lay between the germline ends. CDR3 length equals 12 residues. The CDR3 nucleotides read TGTGCCAGCAGCCAAAATCAGGGGCGCTACACCTTC. Translating gives CASSQNQGRYTF.

This clone has only one observation. V and J are TRBV2 and TRBJ1-2, with TRBD1 identical over 7 bases. The CDR3 is 14 amino acids. Germline CDR1 SNHLY, CDR2 FYNNEI. V shed 5 bases, J shed 2 bases, and the junction held 5 bases outside the gene matches. CDR3 sequence: CASSPTTGNYGYTF. Written as DNA, the CDR3 is TGTGCCAGCAGTCCGACGACAGGGAACTATGGCTACACCTTC.

The J gene is TRBJ1-2, the V gene TRBV18, with D possibly matching TRBD1 (6 bases). Trimming pared 3 bases from V and 0 bases from J, leaving 11 bases between. From germline, CDR1 is KGHSH and CDR2 LQKENI. CDR3 length: 15 residues. CDR3 nucleotide sequence: TGTGCCAGCTCACCTTGGACAGATTCTAACTATGGCTACACCTTC. Amino acids: CASSPWTDSNYGYTF. The variable domain in full, completed from reference TRBV18 and TRBJ1-2, reads NAGVMQNPRHLVRRRGQEARLRCSPMKGHSHVYWYRQLPEEGLKFMVYLQKENIIDESGMPKERFSAEFPKEGPSILRIQQVVRGDSAAYFCASSPWTDSNYGYTFGSGTRLTVV.

This chain connects TRBV2 to TRBJ2-3, with TRBD2 as a possible D gene (6 bases). Germline CDR1 SNHLY, CDR2 FYNNEI. V was clipped by 7 bases and J by 4 bases, with 12 bases between them. The CDR3 totals 13 residues. The CDR3 loop is CASMRGGSDTQYF. CDR3 bases: TGTGCCAGCATGCGGGGAGGATCAGATACGCAGTATTTT.

The gene calls are TRBV27 and TRBJ2-1, with 8 positions matching TRBD2. Germline CDR1 is MNHEY and CDR2 is SMNVEV (reference sequence). The junction had 5 bases not matched to a gene; V was cut back by 0 bases and J by 4 bases. The CDR3 has 16 amino acids. The CDR3 bases are TGTGCCAGCAGTTTATCGGGAGCGGGAGTATACAATGAGCAGTTCTTC. This encodes CASSLSGAGVYNEQFF.

The chain is built from TRBV4-1 and TRBJ1-1, with D perhaps matching TRBD1 (5 bases). V was pared by 0 bases and J by 4 bases, with 18 bases between. The CDR3 runs to 17 residues. The V gene's germline CDR1 is MGHRA and CDR2 YSYEKL. DNA for the CDR3: TGCGCCAGCAGCCAAGAAGAGGGCAGGGCAGGAGGCACTGAAGCTTTCTTT. As protein: CASSQEEGRAGGTEAFF.

This rearrangement joins TRBV6-1 to TRBJ2-5; a possible D gene is TRBD1 (8 bases). The germline V and J ends were trimmed by 5 bases and 4 bases, with 17 bases remaining between them. Germline CDR1 MNHNS, CDR2 SASEGT. This CDR3 has 15 amino acids. The CDR3, as DNA: TGTGCCAGCAGTACGCACACAGGGGGGGGAGAGACCCAGTACTTC. Protein: CASSTHTGGGETQYF.

The chain employs TRBV28 and TRBJ1-2; D is unclear. Germline V gives CDR1 MDHEN, CDR2 SYDVKM. This CDR3 spans 12 amino acids. V was trimmed by 3 bases and J by 14 bases, leaving 16 bases between them. The CDR3: CASSFRLGWDTF. The CDR3 nucleotides read TGTGCCAGCAGTTTTCGCCTCGGGTGGGATACCTTC.

There are a few counts of this clone. J is TRBJ2-7 and V is TRBV19; no reliable D call. V was cut by 7 bases and J by 2 bases, with 12 bases left in between. The CDR3 is made up of 13 amino acids. Germline loops: CDR1 LNHDA, CDR2 SQIVND (reference sequence). This CDR3 reads CASTGARPYEQYF. CDR3 sequence (DNA): TGTGCCAGTACCGGAGCCCGTCCCTACGAGCAGTACTTC.

The J gene is TRBJ1-1, the V gene TRBV6-5; D is possibly TRBD1 (5 bases). Between the trimmed V and J ends, which lost 2 bases and 2 bases, there was a span of 9 bases. The germline gives CDR1 MNHEY, CDR2 SVGAGI. The CDR3 runs 14 residues. This chain's CDR3 is CASSYMGTNTEAFF. The CDR3 nucleotides are TGTGCCAGCAGTTACATGGGGACCAACACTGAAGCTTTCTTT.

This clone was seen once. This chain links TRBV28 with TRBJ1-4; D is uncertain. Germline lookup yields CDR1 MDHEN and CDR2 SYDVKM. CDR3 size: 15 residues. Trimming shortened V by 5 bases and J by 0 bases, and 10 bases separated the two germline ends. This chain's CDR3 is CASSNWITTNEKLFF. For the CDR3, the DNA is TGTGCCAGCAGTAATTGGATAACAACTAATGAAAAACTGTTTTTT.